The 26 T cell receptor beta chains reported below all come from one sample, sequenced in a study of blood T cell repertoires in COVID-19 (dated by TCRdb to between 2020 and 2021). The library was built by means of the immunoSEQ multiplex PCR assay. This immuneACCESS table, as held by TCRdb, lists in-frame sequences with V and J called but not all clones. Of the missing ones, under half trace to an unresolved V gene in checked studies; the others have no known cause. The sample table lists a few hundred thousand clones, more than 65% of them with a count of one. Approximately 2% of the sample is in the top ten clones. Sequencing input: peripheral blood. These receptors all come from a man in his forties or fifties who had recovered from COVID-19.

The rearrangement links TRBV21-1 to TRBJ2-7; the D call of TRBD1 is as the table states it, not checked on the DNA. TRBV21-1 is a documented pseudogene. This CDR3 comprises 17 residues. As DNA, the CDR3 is TGTGCCAGCAGCAAAGTATGGTGGACAGGGGGCTCCTACGAGCAGTACTTC. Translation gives CASSKVWWTGGSYEQYF.

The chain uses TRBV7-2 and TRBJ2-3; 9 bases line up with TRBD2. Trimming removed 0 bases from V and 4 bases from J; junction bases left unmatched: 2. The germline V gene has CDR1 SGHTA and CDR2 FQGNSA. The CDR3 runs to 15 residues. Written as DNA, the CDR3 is TGTGCCAGCAGCTTAGCTCGCGGGGGGGCAGATACGCAGTATTTT. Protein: CASSLARGGADTQYF.

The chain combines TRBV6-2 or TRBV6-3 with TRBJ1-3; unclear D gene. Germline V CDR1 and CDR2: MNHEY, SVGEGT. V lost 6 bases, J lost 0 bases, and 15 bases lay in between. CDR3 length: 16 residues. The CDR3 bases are TGTGCCAGCAGCACCTCGCAGGACTACTCTGGAAACACCATATATTTT. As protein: CASSTSQDYSGNTIYF.

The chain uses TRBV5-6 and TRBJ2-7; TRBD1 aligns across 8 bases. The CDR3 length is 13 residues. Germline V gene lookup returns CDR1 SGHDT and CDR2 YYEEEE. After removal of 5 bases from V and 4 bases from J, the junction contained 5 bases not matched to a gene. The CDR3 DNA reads TGTGCCAGCAGTTCTGGACAGGGATACGAGCAGTACTTC. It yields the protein CASSSGQGYEQYF.

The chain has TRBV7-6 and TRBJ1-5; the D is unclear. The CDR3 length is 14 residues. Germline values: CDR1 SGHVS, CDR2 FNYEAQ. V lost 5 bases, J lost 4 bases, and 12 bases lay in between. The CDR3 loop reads CASSPGHPNQPQHF. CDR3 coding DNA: TGTGCCAGCAGCCCGGGTCACCCTAATCAGCCCCAGCATTTT.

The CDR3 reads CSARGKETQYF. The CDR3 DNA reads as TGCAGCGCCAGGGGAAAGGAGACCCAGTACTTC. V gene TRBV29-1 combines with J gene TRBJ2-5; D is perhaps TRBD1 (6 bases). Between the trimmed V and J ends, which lost 7 bases and 5 bases, there was a span of 11 bases. Germline V gene lookup returns CDR1 SQVTM and CDR2 ANQGSEA. The CDR3 is made up of 11 amino acids.

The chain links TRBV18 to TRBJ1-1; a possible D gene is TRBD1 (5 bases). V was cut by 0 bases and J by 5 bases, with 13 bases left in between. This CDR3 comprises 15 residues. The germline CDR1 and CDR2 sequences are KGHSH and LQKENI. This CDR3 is CASSPPGTRGTEAFF. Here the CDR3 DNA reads TGTGCCAGCTCACCACCGGGGACTCGCGGGACTGAAGCTTTCTTT.

This CDR3 is CASSVDPGPSASGANVLTF. CDR3 DNA sequence: TGTGCCAGCAGCGTAGATCCAGGGCCGAGTGCCTCTGGGGCCAACGTCCTGACTTTC. The chain uses TRBV9 and TRBJ2-6; possibly TRBD1 for D (5 bases). V was clipped by 0 bases and J by 0 bases, with 16 bases between them. CDR3 length: 19 residues. CDR1 is SGDLS and CDR2 is YYNGEE in the germline V gene. Full variable domain (remainder filled in from reference TRBV9 and TRBJ2-6): DSGVTQTPKHLITATGQRVTLRCSPRSGDLSVYWYQQSLDQGLQFLIQYYNGEERAKGNILERFSAQQFPDLHSELNLSSLELGDSALYFCASSVDPGPSASGANVLTFGAGSRLTVL.

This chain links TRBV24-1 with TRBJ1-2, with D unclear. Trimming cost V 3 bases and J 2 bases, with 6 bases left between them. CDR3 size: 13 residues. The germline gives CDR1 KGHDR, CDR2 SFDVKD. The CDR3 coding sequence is TGTGCCACCAGTGATAACAGCAACTATGGCTACACCTTC. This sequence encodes CATSDNSNYGYTF.

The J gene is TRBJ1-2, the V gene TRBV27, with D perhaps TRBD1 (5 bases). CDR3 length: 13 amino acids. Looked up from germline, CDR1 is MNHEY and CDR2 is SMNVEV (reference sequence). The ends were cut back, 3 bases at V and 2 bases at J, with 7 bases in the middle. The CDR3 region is CASSFDRNYGYTF. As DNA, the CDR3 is TGTGCCAGCAGTTTCGACAGAAACTATGGCTACACCTTC.

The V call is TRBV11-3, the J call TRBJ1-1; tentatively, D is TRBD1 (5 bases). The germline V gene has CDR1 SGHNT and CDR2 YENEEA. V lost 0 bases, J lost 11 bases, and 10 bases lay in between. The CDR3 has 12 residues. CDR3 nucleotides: TGTGCCAGCAGCTTAGACGGGACTACGGCTTTCTTT. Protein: CASSLDGTTAFF.

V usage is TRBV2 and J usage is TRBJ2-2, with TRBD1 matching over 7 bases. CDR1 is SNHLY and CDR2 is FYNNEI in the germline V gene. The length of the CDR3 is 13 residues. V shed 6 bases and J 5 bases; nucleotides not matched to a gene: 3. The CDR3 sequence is CASRETGTGELFF. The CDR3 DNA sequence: TGTGCCAGCAGGGAGACAGGGACCGGGGAGCTGTTTTTT.

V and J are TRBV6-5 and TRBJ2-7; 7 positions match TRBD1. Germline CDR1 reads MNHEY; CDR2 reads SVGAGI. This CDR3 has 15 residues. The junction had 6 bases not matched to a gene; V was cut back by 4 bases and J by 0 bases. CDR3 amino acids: CASSFGTASSYEQYF. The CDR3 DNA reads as TGTGCCAGCAGTTTCGGGACAGCGAGCTCCTACGAGCAGTACTTC.

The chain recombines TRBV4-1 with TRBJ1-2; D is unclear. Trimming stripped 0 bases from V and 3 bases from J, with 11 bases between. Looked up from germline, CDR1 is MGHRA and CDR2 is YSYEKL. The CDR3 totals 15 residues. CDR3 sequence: CASSQDTGRHYGYTF. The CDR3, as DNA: TGCGCCAGCAGCCAAGATACGGGGAGACACTATGGCTACACCTTC.

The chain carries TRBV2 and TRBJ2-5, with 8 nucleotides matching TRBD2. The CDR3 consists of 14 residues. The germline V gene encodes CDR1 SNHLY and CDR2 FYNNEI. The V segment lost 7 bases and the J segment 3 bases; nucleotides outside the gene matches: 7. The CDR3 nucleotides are TGTGCCAGCACCGAAACTAGCGGAGAAGAGACCCAGTACTTC. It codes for CASTETSGEETQYF.

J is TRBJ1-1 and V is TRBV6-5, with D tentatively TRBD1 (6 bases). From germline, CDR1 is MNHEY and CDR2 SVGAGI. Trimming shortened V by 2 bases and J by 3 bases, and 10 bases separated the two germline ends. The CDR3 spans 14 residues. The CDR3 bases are TGTGCCAGCAGTTACCAGGGGCTCTACACTGAAGCTTTCTTT. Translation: CASSYQGLYTEAFF.

The DNA of the CDR3 is TGCGCCAGCAGCCAAGCCCGGGGGGGCGGCTACACCTTC. This translates into CASSQARGGGYTF. The chain uses TRBV4-3 and TRBJ1-2; tentatively, D is TRBD1 (6 bases). CDR3 length equals 13 residues. CDR1 LGHNA and CDR2 YSLEER come from the germline V gene. V was trimmed by 1 base and J by 8 bases, leaving 11 bases between them.

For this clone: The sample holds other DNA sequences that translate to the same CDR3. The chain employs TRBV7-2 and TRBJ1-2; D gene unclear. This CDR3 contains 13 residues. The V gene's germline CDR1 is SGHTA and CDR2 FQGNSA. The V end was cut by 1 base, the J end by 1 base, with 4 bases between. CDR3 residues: CASSLDSNYGYTF. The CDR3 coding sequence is TGTGCCAGCAGCTTAGACAGTAACTATGGCTACACCTTC.

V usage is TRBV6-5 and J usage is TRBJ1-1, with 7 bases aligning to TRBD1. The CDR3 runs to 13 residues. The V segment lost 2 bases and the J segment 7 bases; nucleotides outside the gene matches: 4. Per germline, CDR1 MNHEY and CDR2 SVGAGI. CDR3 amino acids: CASSYPGTVEAFF. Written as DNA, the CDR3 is TGTGCCAGCAGTTACCCGGGGACAGTTGAAGCTTTCTTT.

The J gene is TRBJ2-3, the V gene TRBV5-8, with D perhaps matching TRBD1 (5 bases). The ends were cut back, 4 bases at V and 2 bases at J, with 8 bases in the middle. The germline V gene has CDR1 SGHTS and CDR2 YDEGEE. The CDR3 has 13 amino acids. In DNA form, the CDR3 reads TGTGCCAGCAGCATTGGGGCCACAGATACGCAGTATTTT. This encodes CASSIGATDTQYF.

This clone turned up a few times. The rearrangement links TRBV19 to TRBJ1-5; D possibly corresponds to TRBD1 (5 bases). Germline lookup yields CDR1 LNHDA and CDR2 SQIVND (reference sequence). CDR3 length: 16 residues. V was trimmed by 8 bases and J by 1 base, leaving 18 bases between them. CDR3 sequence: CASLRDGGLSNQPQHF. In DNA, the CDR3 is TGTGCCAGTCTCCGGGACGGGGGTTTGAGCAATCAGCCCCAGCATTTT.

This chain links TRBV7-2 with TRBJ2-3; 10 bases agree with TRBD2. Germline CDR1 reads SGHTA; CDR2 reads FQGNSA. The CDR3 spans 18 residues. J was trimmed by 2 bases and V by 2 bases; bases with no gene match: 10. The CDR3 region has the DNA TGTGCCAGCAGCTTACGACCCACTAGCGGGGCCACCACAGATACGCAGTATTTT. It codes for CASSLRPTSGATTDTQYF.

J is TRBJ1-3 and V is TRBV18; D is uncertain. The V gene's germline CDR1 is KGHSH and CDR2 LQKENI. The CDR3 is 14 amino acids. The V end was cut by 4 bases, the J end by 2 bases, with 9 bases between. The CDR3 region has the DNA TGTGCCAGCTCACGTCCGGGGACTGGAAACACCATATATTTT. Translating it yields CASSRPGTGNTIYF.

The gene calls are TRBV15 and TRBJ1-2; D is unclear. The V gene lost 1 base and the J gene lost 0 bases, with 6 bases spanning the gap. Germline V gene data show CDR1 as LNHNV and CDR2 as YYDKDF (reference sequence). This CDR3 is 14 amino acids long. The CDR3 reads CATSRGGANYGYTF. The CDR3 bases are TGTGCCACCAGCAGAGGAGGAGCTAACTATGGCTACACCTTC.

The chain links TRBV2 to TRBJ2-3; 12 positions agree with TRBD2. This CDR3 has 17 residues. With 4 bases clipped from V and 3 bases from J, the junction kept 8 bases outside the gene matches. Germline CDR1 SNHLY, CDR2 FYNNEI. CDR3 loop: CASSGASGGGSTDTQYF. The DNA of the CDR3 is TGTGCCAGCAGTGGCGCTAGCGGGGGGGGTTCTACAGATACGCAGTATTTT.

DNA for the CDR3: TGTGCCAGCAGGGTCGGACAGTTCTATGGCTACACCTTC. Protein product: CASRVGQFYGYTF. The chain joins TRBV6-5 to TRBJ1-2; the D gene is possibly TRBD1 (6 bases). Trimming cost V 6 bases and J 4 bases, with 12 bases left between them. The CDR3 extends over 13 amino acids. Germline V CDR1 and CDR2: MNHEY, SVGAGI.